One and the same sample provided the 4 T cell receptor beta chains below, sequenced in a study of early T cells in non-severe SARS-CoV-2 infection. TCRdb re-derived calls from the 5' RACE reads in MiXCR, one entry per CDR3 protein. This table holds tens of thousands of distinct CDR3 sequences, 9% to 15% found once. Input material: whole blood. These receptors came from an adult who was a healthcare worker with PCR-confirmed SARS-CoV-2 infection or an uninfected control (not recorded which).

The V and J genes are TRBV29-1 and TRBJ2-1; 12 nucleotides match TRBD2. The junction had 7 bases not matched to a gene; V was cut back by 4 bases and J by 6 bases. Germline V gene lookup returns CDR1 SQVTM and CDR2 ANQGSEA. CDR3 length equals 15 residues. In DNA form, the CDR3 reads TGCAGCGTTGGGACTAGCGGGATGTCCGTCAATGAGCAGTTCTTC. This encodes CSVGTSGMSVNEQFF.

There are many counts of this clonotype. This chain joins TRBV18 and TRBJ1-1; 9 bases match TRBD1. The V segment lost 3 bases and the J segment 3 bases; nucleotides outside the gene matches: 5. This CDR3 spans 15 amino acids. Germline values: CDR1 KGHSH, CDR2 LQKENI. CDR3 in amino acids: CASSPLDRGDTEAFF. As DNA, the CDR3 is TGTGCCAGCTCACCCCTTGACAGGGGGGACACTGAAGCTTTCTTT.

The chain carries TRBV29-1 and TRBJ2-5; 8 bases agree with TRBD1. Germline V gene data show CDR1 as SQVTM and CDR2 as ANQGSEA. This CDR3 comprises 12 residues. With V trimmed by 4 bases and J by 8 bases, 6 bases remained unmatched. CDR3 sequence: CSVAGGEGTQYF. The CDR3 nucleotides read TGCAGCGTTGCAGGGGGCGAGGGAACCCAGTACTTC.

The chain combines TRBV28 with TRBJ2-7; D assignment may be TRBD1 or TRBD2 (5 bases each). Germline-derived CDR1 and CDR2 are MDHEN and SYDVKM. Trimming removed 2 bases from V and 4 bases from J, with 15 bases in between. The CDR3 is 15 residues long. In DNA, the CDR3 is TGTGCCAGCAGTTTAGTGTCCCGAGGGGCTTACGAGCAGTACTTC. Amino acid sequence: CASSLVSRGAYEQYF.